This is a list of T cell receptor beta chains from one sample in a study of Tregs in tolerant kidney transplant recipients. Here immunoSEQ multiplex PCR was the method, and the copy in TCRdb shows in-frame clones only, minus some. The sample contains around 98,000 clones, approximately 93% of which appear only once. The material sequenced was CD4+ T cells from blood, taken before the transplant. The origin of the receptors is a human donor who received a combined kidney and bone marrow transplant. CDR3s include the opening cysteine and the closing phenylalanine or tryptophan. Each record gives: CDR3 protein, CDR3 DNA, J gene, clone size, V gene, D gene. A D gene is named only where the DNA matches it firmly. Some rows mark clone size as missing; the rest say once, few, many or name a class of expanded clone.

CDR3: CASSQADYEQYF
DNA: TGTGCCAGCAGTCAGGCAGACTACGAGCAGTACTTC
J: TRBJ2-7
size: .
V: TRBV5-6
D: .

CDR3: CSVSSAGTGYGYTF
DNA: TGCAGCGTTTCCTCTGCCGGGACAGGGTATGGCTACACCTTC
J: TRBJ1-2
size: .
V: TRBV29-1
D: TRBD1

CDR3: CASSLAGQGLYGYTF
DNA: TGTGCCAGCAGCTTGGCGGGACAGGGGCTCTATGGCTACACCTTC
J: TRBJ1-2
size: .
V: TRBV5-4
D: TRBD1

CDR3: CASSRLTQGINEQFF
DNA: TGTGCCAGCAGCCGTCTCACACAGGGAATCAATGAGCAGTTCTTC
J: TRBJ2-1
size: .
V: TRBV6-5
D: .

CDR3: CASSRGTSGYNEQFF
DNA: TGCGCCAGCAGCCGCGGGACTAGCGGTTACAATGAGCAGTTCTTC
J: TRBJ2-1
size: .
V: TRBV4-3
D: TRBD2

CDR3: CASSIAGHKETQYF
DNA: TGTGCCAGTAGTATAGCGGGACACAAAGAGACCCAGTACTTC
J: TRBJ2-5
size: .
V: TRBV19
D: .

CDR3: CASSPDTGAEQETQYF
DNA: TGTGCCAGCAGCCCTGATACAGGGGCGGAACAAGAGACCCAGTACTTC
J: TRBJ2-5
size: .
V: TRBV5-4
D: TRBD1

CDR3: CASSEDRDSPLHF
DNA: TGTGCCAGCTCAGAAGACAGGGATTCACCCCTCCACTTT
J: TRBJ1-6
size: .
V: TRBV18
D: TRBD1

CDR3: CASSDFIGSSWVSYNSPLHF
DNA: TGTGCCAGCAGTGATTTCATCGGGAGCTCGTGGGTCTCCTATAATTCACCCCTCCACTTT
J: TRBJ1-6
size: .
V: TRBV2
D: .

CDR3: CASSSTSGSTDTQYF
DNA: TGTGCCAGCAGTTCGACTAGCGGAAGCACAGATACGCAGTATTTT
J: TRBJ2-3
size: .
V: TRBV6-9
D: TRBD2

CDR3: CAIRTQGLYGYTF
DNA: TGTGCCATCAGGACACAGGGGCTCTATGGCTACACCTTC
J: TRBJ1-2
size: few
V: TRBV10-3
D: TRBD1